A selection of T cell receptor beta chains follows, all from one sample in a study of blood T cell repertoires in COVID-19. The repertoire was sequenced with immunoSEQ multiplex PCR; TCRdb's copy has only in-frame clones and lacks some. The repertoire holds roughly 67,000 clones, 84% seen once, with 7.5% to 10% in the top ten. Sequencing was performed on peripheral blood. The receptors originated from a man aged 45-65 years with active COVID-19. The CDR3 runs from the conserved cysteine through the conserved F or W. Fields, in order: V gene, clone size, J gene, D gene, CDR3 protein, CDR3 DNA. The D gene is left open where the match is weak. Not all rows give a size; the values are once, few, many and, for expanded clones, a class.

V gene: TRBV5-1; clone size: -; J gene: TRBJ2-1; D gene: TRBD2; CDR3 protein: CASSWTSGAYNEQFF; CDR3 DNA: TGCGCCAGCAGCTGGACTAGCGGGGCCTACAATGAGCAGTTCTTC
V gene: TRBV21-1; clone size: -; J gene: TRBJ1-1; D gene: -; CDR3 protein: CASNHRQGVTEAFF; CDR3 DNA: TGTGCCAGCAACCATCGACAGGGGGTGACTGAAGCTTTCTTT
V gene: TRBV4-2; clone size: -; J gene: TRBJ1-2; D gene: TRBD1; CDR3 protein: CASSQPAAGTDLGYTF; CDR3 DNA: TGTGCCAGCAGCCAACCGGCCGCCGGGACAGACCTCGGCTACACCTTC
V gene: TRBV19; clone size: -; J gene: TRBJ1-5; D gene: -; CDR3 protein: CASRTAYSNQPQHF; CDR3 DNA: TGTGCCAGCAGGACAGCTTATAGCAATCAGCCCCAGCATTTT
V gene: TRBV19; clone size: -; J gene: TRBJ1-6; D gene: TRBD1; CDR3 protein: CASIGQGDSPLHF; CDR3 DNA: TGTGCCAGTATTGGACAGGGTGATTCACCCCTCCACTTT
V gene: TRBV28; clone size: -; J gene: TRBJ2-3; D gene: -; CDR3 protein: CASSRIRELTDTQYF; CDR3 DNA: TGTGCCAGCAGCCGTATTCGGGAGCTCACAGATACGCAGTATTTT
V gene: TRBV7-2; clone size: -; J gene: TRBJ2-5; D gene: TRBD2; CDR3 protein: CASSAHRLAAQYF; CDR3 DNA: TGTGCCAGCAGCGCGCACCGACTAGCGGCCCAGTACTTC
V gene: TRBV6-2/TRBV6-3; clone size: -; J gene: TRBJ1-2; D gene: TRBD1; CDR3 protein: CASSPRDRGLDYGYTF; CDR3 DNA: TGTGCCAGCAGTCCCCGGGACAGGGGTTTGGACTATGGCTACACCTTC
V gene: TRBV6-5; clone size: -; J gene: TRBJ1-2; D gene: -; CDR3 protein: CASSPDSWNYGYTF; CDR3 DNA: TGTGCCAGCAGTCCGGACAGTTGGAACTATGGCTACACCTTC
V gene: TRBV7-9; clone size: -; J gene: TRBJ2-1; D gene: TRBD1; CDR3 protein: CASSSDRASSYNEQFF; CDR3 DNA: TGTGCCAGCAGCTCCGACAGGGCGAGCTCCTACAATGAGCAGTTCTTC
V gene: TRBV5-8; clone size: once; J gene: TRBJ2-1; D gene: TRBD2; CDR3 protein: CASSPTPTSGRNNEQFF; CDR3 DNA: TGTGCCAGCAGCCCGACCCCGACTAGCGGGAGGAATAATGAGCAGTTCTTC
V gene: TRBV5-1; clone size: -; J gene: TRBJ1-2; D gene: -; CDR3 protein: CASSPTGTTLGYTF; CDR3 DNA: TGCGCCAGCAGCCCCACCGGGACAACCTTAGGCTACACCTTC
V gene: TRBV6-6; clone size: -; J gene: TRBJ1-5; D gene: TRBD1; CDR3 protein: CASSSYKTGGDQPQHF; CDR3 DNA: TGTGCCAGCAGTTCCTATAAGACAGGGGGGGATCAGCCCCAGCATTTT
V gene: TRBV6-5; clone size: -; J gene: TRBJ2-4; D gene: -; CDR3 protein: CASNPSRVAKNIQYF; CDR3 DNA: TGTGCCAGCAACCCCTCGAGGGTGGCCAAAAACATTCAGTACTTC
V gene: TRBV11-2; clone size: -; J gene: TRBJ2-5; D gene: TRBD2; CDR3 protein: CASSSKGRGIETQYF; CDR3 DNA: TGTGCCAGCAGCTCAAAGGGGCGGGGGATCGAGACCCAGTACTTC
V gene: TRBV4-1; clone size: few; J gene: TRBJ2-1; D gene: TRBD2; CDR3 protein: CASSSGSGTSGRGEQFF; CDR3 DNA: TGCGCCAGCAGCTCGGGGTCCGGGACTAGCGGGAGAGGTGAGCAGTTCTTC
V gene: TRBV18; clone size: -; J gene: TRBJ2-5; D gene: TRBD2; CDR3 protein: CASSTGLAGGPRKETQYF; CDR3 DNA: TGTGCCAGCTCAACCGGACTAGCGGGAGGGCCGCGGAAGGAGACCCAGTACTTC
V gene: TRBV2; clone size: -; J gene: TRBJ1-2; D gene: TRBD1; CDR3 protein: CASSDVQGNYGYTF; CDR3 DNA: TGTGCCAGCAGTGACGTACAGGGGAACTATGGCTACACCTTC
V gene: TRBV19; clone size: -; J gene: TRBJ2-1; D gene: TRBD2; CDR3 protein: CASSPRDSGHNEQFF; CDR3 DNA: TGTGCCAGTAGTCCCCGGGATAGCGGGCACAATGAGCAGTTCTTC
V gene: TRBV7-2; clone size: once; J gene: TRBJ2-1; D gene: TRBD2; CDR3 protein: CASSLLAGGHLGRFF; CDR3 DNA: TGTGCCAGCAGCTTACTAGCGGGGGGGCACCTAGGTAGGTTCTTC
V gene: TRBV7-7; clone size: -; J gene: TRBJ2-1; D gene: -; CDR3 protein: CASSSQQGGLYEQFF; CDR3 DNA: TGTGCCAGCAGCTCACAACAGGGGGGGTTGTATGAGCAGTTCTTC
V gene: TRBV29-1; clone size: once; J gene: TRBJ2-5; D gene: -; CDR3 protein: CSVRQQETQYF; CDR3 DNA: TGCAGCGTCCGACAGCAAGAGACCCAGTACTTC
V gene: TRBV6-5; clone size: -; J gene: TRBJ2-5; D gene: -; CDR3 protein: CASSYSPGGAGTQYF; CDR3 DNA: TGTGCCAGCAGTTACTCACCGGGGGGCGCGGGGACCCAGTACTTC
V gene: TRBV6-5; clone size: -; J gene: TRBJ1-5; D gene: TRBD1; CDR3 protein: CASSKDREQPQHF; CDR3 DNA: TGTGCCAGCAGTAAGGACAGGGAACAGCCCCAGCATTTT
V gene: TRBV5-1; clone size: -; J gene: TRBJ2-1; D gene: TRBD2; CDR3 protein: CASSPGRVGYNEQFF; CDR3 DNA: TGCGCCAGCAGCCCGGGGAGGGTCGGGTACAATGAGCAGTTCTTC
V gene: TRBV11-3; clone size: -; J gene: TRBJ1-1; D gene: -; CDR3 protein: CASSLGVRSEAFF; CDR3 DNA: TGTGCCAGCAGCTTAGGGGTCAGGTCTGAAGCTTTCTTT
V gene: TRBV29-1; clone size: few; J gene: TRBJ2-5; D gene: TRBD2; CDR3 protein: CSVGNFPGGETQYF; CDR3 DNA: TGCAGCGTCGGAAATTTCCCGGGGGGAGAGACCCAGTACTTC
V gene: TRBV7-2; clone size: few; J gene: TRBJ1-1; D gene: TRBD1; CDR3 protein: CASSLQRGQWAFF; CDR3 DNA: TGTGCCAGCAGCTTACAAAGGGGACAGTGGGCTTTCTTT
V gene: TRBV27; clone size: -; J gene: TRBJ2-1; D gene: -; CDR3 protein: CASSLWGLSSSYNEQFF; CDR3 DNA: TGTGCCAGCAGTTTATGGGGGCTGTCGAGCTCCTACAATGAGCAGTTCTTC
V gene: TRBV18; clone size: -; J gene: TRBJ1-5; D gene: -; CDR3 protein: CASSPQGSSIGQPQHF; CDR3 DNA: TGTGCCAGCTCTCCACAAGGTAGCTCCATTGGACAGCCCCAGCATTTT
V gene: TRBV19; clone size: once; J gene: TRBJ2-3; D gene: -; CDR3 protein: CASRDPRDFGDTQYF; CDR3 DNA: TGTGCCAGTAGGGACCCTAGGGACTTTGGGGATACGCAGTATTTT
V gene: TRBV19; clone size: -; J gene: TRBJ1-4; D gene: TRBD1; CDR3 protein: CASTGGGEGEKLFF; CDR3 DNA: TGTGCCAGTACAGGAGGGGGCGAAGGTGAAAAACTGTTTTTT
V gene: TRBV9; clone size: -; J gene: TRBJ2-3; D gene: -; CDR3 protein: CASSPPRSDTQYF; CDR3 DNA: TGTGCCAGCAGCCCCCCCCGTTCCGATACGCAGTATTTT
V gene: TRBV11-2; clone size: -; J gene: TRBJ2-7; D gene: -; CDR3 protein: CASSTGGGDYEQYF; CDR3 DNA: TGTGCCAGCAGCACAGGGGGGGGAGACTACGAGCAGTACTTC
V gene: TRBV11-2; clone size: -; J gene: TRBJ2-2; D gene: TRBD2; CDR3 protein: CASSLPRGGANTGELFF; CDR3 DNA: TGTGCCAGCAGCTTACCCCGGGGGGGCGCTAACACCGGGGAGCTGTTTTTT
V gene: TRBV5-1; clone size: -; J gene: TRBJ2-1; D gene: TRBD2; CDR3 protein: CASSRGLAGAGYNEQFF; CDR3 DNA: TGCGCCAGCAGCCGGGGACTAGCGGGAGCAGGGTACAATGAGCAGTTCTTC
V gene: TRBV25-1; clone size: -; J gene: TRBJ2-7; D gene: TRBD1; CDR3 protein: CASRVWTGQGAYEQYF; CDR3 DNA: TGTGCCAGCAGGGTATGGACCGGACAGGGGGCCTACGAGCAGTACTTC
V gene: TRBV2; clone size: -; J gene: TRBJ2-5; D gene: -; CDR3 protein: CASSGLLIQETQYF; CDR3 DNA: TGTGCCAGCAGTGGGCTTCTGATCCAAGAGACCCAGTACTTC
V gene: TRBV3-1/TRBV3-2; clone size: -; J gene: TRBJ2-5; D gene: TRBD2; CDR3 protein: CASSQGLAGGGETQYF; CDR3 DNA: TGTGCCAGCAGCCAAGGGCTAGCGGGGGGCGGCGAGACCCAGTACTTC
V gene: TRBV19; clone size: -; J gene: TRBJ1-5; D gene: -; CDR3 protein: CASSTTPGSNQPQHF; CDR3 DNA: TGTGCCAGTAGTACCACCCCAGGAAGCAATCAGCCCCAGCATTTT
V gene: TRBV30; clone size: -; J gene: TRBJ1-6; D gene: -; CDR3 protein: CAWSSRSGLALHF; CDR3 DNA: TGTGCCTGGAGTTCAAGGTCCGGACTAGCCCTCCACTTT
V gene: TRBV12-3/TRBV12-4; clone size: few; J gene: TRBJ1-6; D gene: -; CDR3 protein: CASSFGPPAPLHF; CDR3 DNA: TGTGCCAGCAGTTTTGGGCCGCCAGCACCCCTCCACTTT
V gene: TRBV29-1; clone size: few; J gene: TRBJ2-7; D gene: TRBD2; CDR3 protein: CSALDSPSGQYF; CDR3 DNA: TGCAGCGCCCTAGACTCCCCTAGCGGGCAGTACTTC
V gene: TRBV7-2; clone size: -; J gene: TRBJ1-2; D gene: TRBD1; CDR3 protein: CASSFNQGDYGYTF; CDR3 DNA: TGTGCCAGCAGCTTCAACCAGGGGGACTATGGCTACACCTTC
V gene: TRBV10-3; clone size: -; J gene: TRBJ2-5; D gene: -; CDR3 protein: CAISDPYQETQYF; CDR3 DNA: TGTGCCATCAGTGATCCGTACCAAGAGACCCAGTACTTC
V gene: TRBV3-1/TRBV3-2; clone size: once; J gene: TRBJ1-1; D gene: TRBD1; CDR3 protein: CASRTSARGPGTEAFF; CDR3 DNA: TGTGCCAGCAGAACGTCTGCCAGGGGGCCCGGGACTGAAGCTTTCTTT
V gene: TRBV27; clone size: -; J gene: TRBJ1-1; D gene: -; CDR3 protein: CASSEQGRTEAFF; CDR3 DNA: TGTGCCAGCAGTGAACAGGGCCGAACTGAAGCTTTCTTT
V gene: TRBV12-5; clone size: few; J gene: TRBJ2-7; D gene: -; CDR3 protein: CASGLVSEQYF; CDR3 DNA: TGTGCTAGTGGTTTGGTCTCCGAGCAGTACTTC
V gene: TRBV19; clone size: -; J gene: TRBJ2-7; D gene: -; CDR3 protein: CASSPTVHAYEQYF; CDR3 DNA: TGTGCCAGTAGTCCCACGGTTCATGCCTACGAGCAGTACTTC
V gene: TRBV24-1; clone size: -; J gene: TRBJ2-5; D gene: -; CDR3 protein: CATQYGGRRYF; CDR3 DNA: TGTGCCACGCAATATGGAGGGAGGCGGTACTTC
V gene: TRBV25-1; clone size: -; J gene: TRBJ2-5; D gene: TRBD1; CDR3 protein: CASIDDRGETQYF; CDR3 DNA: TGTGCCAGCATTGACGACAGGGGTGAGACCCAGTACTTC
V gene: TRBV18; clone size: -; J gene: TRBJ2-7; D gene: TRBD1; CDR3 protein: CASSDRVPIEQYF; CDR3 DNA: TGTGCCAGCTCGGACAGGGTCCCCATCGAGCAGTACTTC